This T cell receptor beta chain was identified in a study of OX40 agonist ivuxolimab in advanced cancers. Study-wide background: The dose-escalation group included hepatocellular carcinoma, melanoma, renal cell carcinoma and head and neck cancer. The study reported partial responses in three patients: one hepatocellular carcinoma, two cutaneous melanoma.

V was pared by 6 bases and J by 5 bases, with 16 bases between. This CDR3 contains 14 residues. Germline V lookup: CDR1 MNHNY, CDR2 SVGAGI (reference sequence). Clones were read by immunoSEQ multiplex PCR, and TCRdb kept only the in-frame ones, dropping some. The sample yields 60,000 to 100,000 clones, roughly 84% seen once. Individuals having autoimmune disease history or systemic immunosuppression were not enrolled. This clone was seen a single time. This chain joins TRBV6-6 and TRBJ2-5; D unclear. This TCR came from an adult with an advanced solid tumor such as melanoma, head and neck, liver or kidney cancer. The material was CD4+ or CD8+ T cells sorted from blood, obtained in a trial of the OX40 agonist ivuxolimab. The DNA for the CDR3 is TGTGCCAGCAGCCGAATGGTGGTCGGGGAGACCCAGTACTTC. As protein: CASSRMVVGETQYF.